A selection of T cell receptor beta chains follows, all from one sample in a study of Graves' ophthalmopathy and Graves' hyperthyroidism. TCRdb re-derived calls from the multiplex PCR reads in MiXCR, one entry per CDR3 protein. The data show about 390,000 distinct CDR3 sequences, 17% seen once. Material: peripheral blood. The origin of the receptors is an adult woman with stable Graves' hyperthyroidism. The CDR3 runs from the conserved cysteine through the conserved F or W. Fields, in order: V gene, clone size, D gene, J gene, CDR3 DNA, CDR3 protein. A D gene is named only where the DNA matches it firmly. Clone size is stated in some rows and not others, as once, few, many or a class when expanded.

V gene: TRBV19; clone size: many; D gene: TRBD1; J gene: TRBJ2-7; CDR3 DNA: TGTGCCAGTAGTCGGACAGGTCTCTACGAGCAGTACTTC; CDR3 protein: CASSRTGLYEQYF
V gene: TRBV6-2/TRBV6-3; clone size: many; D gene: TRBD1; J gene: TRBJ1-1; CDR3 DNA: TGTGCCAGCAGCCATAGGGACAGGGTTGGCACTGAAGCTTTCTTT; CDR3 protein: CASSHRDRVGTEAFF
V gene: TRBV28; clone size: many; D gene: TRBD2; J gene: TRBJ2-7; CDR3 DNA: TGTGCCAGCAGTTTTTCACGCCGGGACAGCCTAGCGGGAATGCGCGAGCAGTACTTC; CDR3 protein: CASSFSRRDSLAGMREQYF
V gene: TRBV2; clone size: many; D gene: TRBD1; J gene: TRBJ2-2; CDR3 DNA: TGTGCCAGCAGTGAAGGGACAGGGGCCCCCAAGCTGTTTTTT; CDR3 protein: CASSEGTGAPKLFF
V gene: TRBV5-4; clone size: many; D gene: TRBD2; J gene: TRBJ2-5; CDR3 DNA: TGTGCCAGCAGCTCCGCCGGGGGGGAGACCCAGTACTTC; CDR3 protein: CASSSAGGETQYF
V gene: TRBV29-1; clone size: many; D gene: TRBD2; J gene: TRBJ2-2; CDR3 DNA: TGCAGCGCTACCGGGACTACAAACACCGGGGAGCTGTTTTTT; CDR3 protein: CSATGTTNTGELFF
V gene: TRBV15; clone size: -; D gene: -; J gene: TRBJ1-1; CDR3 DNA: TGTGCCACCAGCAGACCCGGCGGGTGGACTGAAGCTTTCTTT; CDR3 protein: CATSRPGGWTEAFF
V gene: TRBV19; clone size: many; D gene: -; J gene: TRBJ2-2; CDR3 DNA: TGTGCCAGTACCCTCACCGGGGAGCTGTTTTTT; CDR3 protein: CASTLTGELFF
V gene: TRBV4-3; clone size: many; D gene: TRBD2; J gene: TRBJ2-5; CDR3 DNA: TGCGCCAGCAGCCAAGAGGCTAGCGGGGTAGTACAAGAGACCCAGTACTTC; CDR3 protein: CASSQEASGVVQETQYF
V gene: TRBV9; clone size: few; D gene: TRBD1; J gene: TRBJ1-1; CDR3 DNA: TGTGCCAGCAGCGTCGGGACAGGAGCCCTAGGAGAAGCTTTCTTT; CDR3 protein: CASSVGTGALGEAFF
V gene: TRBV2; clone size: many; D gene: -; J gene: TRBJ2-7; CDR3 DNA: TGTGCCAGCAGCGCCGGACAGCTCTACGAGCAGTACTTC; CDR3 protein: CASSAGQLYEQYF
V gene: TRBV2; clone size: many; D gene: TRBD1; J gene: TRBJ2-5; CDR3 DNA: TGTGCCAGCAGTGATGAAGGACAGGGTCGGGAGACCCAGTACTTC; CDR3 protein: CASSDEGQGRETQYF
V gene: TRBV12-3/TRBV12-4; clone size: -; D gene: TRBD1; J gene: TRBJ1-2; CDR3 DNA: TGTGCCAGCAGTGATGACAGGGACCTCTATGGCTACACCTTC; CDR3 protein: CASSDDRDLYGYTF
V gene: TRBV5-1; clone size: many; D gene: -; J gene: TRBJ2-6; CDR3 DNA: TGCGCCAGCAGAAACGCCCAGGGACGAGGCCGCTCTGGGGCCAACGTCCTGACTTTC; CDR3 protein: CASRNAQGRGRSGANVLTF
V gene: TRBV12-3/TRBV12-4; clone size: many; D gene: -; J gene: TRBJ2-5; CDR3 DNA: TGTGCCAGCAGTTTAATCCGCGGACAGACCCAGTACTTC; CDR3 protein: CASSLIRGQTQYF
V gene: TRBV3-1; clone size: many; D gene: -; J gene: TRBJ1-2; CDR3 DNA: TGTGCCAGCAGCCAAGGCCCGGTTACCGCGAGTCGGGGCTACACCTTC; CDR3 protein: CASSQGPVTASRGYTF
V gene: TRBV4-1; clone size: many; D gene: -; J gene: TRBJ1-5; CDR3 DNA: TGCGCCAGCAGCCCCCCGGGACAATCAAGACCCCAGCATTTT; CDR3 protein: CASSPPGQSRPQHF
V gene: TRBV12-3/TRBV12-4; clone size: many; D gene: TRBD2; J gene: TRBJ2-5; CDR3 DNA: TGTGCCAGCAGACGAGGACTAGCGGGGGCTGGGCAAGAGACCCAGTACTTC; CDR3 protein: CASRRGLAGAGQETQYF
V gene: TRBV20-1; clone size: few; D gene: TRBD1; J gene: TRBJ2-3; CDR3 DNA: TGCAGTGCCCGACCCGGGACAGGGCCGGTCACAGATACGCAGTATTTT; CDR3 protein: CSARPGTGPVTDTQYF
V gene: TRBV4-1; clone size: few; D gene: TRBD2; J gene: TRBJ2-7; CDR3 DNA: TGCGCCAGCAGCCAAGAGGGGGGGACTAGCGGGAGGCCGGGCAAGCAGTACTTC; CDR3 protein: CASSQEGGTSGRPGKQYF
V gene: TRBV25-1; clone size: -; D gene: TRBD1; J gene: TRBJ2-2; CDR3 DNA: TGTGCCAGCAGTGACCGGGACAGACCCACCGGGGAGCTGTTTTTT; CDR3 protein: CASSDRDRPTGELFF
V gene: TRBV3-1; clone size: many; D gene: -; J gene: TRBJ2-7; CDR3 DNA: TGTGCCAGCAGCCAAGGGGTAAACGAGCAGTACTTC; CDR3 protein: CASSQGVNEQYF
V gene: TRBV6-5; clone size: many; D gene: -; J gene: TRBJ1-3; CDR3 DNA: TGTGCCAGCAGTTACCCCCCAATCTCTGGAAACACCATATATTTT; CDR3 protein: CASSYPPISGNTIYF
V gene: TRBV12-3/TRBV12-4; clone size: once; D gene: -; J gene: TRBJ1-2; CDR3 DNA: TGTGCCAGCAGTCCTTCTAGGATCTATGGCTACACCTTC; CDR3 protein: CASSPSRIYGYTF
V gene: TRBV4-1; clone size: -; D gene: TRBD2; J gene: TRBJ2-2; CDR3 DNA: TGCGCCAGCAGCCAAGTTCCTAGCGGGAGTTCATACACCGGGGAGCTGTTTTTT; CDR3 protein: CASSQVPSGSSYTGELFF
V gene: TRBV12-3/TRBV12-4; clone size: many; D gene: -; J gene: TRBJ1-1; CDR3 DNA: TGTGCCAGCAGTTTATTCTCGGGGGAAAACACTGAAGCTTTCTTT; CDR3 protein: CASSLFSGENTEAFF
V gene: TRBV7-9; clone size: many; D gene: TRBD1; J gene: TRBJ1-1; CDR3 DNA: TGTGCCAGCAGCTTGCTTGGGGGACAGGGAGGGGCTTTCTTT; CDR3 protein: CASSLLGGQGGAFF
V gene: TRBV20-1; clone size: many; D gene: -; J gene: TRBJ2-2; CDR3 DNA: TGCAGTGCTAGCAATAACCGGGAGCTGTTTTTT; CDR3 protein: CSASNNRELFF
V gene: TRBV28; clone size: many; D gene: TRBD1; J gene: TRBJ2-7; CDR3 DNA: TGTGCCAGCTCGACAGGGGGGCGCCCCTACGAGCAGTACTTC; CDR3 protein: CASSTGGRPYEQYF
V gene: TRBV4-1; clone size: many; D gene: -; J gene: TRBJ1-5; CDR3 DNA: TGCGCCAGCAGCCACGGGCGGACCAATCAGCCCCAGCATTTT; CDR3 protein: CASSHGRTNQPQHF